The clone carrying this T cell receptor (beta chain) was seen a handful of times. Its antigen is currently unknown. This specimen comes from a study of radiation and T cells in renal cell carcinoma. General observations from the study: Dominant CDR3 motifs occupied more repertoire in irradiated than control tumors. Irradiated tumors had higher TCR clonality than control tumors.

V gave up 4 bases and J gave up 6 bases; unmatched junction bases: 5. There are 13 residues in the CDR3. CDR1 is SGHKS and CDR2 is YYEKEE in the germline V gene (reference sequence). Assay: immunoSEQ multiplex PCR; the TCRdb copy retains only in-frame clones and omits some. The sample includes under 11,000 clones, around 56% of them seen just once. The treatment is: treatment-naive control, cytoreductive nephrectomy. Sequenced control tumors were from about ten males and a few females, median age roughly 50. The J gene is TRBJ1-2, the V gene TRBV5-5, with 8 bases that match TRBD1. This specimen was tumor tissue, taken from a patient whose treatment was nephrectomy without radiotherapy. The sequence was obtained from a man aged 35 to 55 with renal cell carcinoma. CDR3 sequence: CASSQDREDGYTF. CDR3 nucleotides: TGTGCCAGCAGCCAGGACAGGGAAGATGGCTACACCTTC.